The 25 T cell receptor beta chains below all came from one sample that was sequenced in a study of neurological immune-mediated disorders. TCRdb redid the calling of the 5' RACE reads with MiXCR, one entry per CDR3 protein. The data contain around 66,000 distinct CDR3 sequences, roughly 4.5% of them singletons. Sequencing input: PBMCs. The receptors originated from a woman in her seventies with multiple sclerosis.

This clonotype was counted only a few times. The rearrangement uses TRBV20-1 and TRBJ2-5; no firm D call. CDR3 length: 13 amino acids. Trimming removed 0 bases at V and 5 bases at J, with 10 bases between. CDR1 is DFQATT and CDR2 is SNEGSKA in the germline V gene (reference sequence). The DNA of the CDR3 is TGCAGTGCTAGAGAGCACCGATCCGAGACCCAGTACTTC. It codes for CSAREHRSETQYF.

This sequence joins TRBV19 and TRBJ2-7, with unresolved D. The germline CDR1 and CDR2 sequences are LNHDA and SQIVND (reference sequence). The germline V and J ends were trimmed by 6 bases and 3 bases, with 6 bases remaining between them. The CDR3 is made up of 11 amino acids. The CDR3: CASRGDYEQYF. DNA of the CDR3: TGTGCCAGTAGGGGCGACTACGAGCAGTACTTC. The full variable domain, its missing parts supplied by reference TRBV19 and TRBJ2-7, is DGGITQSPKYLFRKEGQNVTLSCEQNLNHDAMYWYRQDPGQGLRLIYYSQIVNDFQKGDIAEGYSVSREKKESFPLTVTSAQKNPTAFYLCASRGDYEQYFGPGTRLTVT.

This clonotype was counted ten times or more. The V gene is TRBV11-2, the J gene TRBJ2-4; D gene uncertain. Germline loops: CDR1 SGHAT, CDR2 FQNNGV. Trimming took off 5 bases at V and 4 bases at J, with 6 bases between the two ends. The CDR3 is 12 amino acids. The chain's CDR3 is CASSLNKNIQYF. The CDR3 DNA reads TGTGCCAGCAGCCTCAATAAAAACATTCAGTACTTC.

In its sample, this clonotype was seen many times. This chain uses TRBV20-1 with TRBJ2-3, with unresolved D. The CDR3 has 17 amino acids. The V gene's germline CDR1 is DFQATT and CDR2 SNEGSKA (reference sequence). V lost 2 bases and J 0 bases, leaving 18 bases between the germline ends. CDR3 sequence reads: CSARWGLKTSSTDTQYF. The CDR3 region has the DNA TGCAGTGCTAGATGGGGTCTGAAAACTTCTAGCACAGATACGCAGTATTTT.

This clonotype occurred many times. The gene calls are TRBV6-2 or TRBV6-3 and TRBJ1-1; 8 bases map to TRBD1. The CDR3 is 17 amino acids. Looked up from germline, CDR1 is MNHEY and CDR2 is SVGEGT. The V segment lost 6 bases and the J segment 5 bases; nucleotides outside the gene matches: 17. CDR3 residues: CASRGRQGQGHGTEAFF. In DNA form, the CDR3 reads TGTGCCAGCAGAGGCAGACAGGGGCAGGGCCATGGGACTGAAGCTTTCTTT.

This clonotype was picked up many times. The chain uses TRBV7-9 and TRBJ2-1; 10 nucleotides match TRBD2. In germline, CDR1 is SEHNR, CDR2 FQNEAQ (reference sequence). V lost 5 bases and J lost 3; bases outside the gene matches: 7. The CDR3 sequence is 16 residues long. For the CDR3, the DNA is TGTGCCAGCAGCCCAAGCAGGACTAGCGGCTACAATGAGCAGTTCTTC. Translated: CASSPSRTSGYNEQFF. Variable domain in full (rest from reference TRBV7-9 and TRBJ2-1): DTGVSQNPRHKITKRGQNVTFRCDPISEHNRLYWYRQTLGQGPEFLTYFQNEAQLEKSRLLSDRFSAERPKGSFSTLEIQRTEQGDSAMYLCASSPSRTSGYNEQFFGPGTRLTVL.

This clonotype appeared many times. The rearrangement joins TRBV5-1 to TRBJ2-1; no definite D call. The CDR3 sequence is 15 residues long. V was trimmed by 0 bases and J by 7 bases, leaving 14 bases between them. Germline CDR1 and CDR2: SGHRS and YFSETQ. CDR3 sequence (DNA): TGCGCCAGCAGCTTGGGGGGTATGGGCGCTAATGAGCAGTTCTTC. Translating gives CASSLGGMGANEQFF. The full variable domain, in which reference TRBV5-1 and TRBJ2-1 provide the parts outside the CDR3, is KAGVTQTPRYLIKTRGQQVTLSCSPISGHRSVSWYQQTPGQGLQFLFEYFSETQRNKGNFPGRFSGRQFSNSRSEMNVSTLELGDSALYLCASSLGGMGANEQFFGPGTRLTVL.

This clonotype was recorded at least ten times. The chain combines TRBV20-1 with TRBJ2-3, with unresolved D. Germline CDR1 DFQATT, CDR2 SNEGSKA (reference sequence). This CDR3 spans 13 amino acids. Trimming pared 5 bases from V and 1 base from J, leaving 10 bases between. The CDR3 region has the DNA TGCAGTGCTGCCATAGCTGGCACAGATACGCAGTATTTT. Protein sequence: CSAAIAGTDTQYF.

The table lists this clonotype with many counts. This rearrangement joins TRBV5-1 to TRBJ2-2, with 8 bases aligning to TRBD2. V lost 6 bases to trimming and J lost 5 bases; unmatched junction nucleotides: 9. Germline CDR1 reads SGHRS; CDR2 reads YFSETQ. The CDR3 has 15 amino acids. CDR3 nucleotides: TGCGCCAGCATAAGCGGGAGTTCAGGGACCGGGGAGCTGTTTTTT. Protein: CASISGSSGTGELFF.

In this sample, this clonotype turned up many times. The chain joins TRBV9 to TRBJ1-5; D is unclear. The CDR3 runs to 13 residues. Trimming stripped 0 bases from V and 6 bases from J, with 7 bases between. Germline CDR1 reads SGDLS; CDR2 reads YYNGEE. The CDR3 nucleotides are TGTGCCAGCAGCGTAGCCGATGGTCAGCCCCAGCATTTT. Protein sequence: CASSVADGQPQHF.

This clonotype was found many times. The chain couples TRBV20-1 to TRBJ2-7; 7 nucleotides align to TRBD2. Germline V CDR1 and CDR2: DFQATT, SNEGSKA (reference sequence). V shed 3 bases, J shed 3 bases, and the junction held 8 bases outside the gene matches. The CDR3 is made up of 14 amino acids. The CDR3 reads CSARQRGGYYEQYF. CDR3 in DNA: TGCAGTGCTAGGCAGCGGGGAGGTTACTACGAGCAGTACTTC.

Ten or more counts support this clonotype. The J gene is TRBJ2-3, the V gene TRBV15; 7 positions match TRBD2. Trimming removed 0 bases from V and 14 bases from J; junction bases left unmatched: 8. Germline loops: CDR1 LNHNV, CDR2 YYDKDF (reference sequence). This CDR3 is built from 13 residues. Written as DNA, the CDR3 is TGTGCCACCAGCAGAGAAAAGCGGGATACCCCGTATTTT. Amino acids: CATSREKRDTPYF.

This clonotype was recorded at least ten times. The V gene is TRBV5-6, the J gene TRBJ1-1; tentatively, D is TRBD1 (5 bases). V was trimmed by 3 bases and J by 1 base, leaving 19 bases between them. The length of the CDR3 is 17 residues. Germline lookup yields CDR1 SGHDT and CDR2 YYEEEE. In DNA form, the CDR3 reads TGTGCCAGCAGCTATGGAGACAGAGTGGGCGGGAACACTGAAGCTTTCTTT. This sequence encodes CASSYGDRVGGNTEAFF.

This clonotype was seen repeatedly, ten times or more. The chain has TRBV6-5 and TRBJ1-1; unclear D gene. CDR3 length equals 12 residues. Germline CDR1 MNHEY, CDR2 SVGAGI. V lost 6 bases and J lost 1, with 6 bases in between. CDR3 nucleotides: TGTGCCAGCAGGACAACGAACACTGAAGCTTTCTTT. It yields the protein CASRTTNTEAFF.

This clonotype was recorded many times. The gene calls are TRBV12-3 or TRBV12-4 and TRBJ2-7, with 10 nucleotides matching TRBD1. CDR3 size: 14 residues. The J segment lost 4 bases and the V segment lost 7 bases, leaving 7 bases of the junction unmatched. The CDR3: CASKPGQGIYEQYF. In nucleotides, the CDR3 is TGTGCCAGCAAACCGGGACAGGGGATATACGAGCAGTACTTC.

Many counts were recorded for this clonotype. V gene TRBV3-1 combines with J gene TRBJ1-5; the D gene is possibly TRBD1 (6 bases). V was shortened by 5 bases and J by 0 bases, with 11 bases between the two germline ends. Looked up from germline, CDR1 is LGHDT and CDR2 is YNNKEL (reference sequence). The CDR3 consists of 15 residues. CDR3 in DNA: TGTGCCAGCAGCTCGGACAGCCTTAGCAATCAGCCCCAGCATTTT. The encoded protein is CASSSDSLSNQPQHF.

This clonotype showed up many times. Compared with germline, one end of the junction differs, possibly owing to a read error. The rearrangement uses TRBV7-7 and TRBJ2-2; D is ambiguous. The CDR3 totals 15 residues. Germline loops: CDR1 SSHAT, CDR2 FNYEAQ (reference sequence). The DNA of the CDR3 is TGTGCTAGCAGCCCTACACTCAGTAACACCGGGGAGCTGTTTTTT. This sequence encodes CASSPTLSNTGELFF.

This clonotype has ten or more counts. The CDR3 nucleotides are TGTGCCAGCAGGCAGGTTACCCTCTACAATGAGCAGTTCTTC. Translating gives CASRQVTLYNEQFF. The rearrangement joins TRBV7-9 to TRBJ2-1; D remains ambiguous. The CDR3 has 14 amino acids. CDR1 SEHNR and CDR2 FQNEAQ come from the germline V gene (reference sequence). The germline V and J ends were trimmed by 6 bases and 3 bases, with 12 bases remaining between them. The whole variable domain, filled in from reference TRBV7-9 and TRBJ2-1, reads DTGVSQNPRHKITKRGQNVTFRCDPISEHNRLYWYRQTLGQGPEFLTYFQNEAQLEKSRLLSDRFSAERPKGSFSTLEIQRTEQGDSAMYLCASRQVTLYNEQFFGPGTRLTVL.

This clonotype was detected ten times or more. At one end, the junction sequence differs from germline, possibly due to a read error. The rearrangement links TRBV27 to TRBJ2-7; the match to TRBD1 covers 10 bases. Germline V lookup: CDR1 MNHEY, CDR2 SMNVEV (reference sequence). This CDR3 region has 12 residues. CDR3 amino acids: CASSLGTGDACF. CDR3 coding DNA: TGTGCCAGCAGTTTGGGGACAGGGGACGCCTGCTTC.

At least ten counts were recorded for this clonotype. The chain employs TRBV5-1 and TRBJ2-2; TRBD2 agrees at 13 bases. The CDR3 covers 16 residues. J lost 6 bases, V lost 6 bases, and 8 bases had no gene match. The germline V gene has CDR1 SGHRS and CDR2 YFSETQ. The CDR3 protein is CASTRTSGRVSGELFF. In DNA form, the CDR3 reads TGCGCCAGCACCCGGACTAGCGGGAGAGTCTCCGGGGAGCTGTTTTTT.

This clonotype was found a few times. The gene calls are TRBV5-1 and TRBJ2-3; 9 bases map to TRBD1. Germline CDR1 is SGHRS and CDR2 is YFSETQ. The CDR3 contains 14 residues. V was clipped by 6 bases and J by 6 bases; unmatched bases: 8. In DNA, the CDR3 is TGCGCCAGCAACGAACAGGGGGCAAGGGATACGCAGTATTTT. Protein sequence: CASNEQGARDTQYF.

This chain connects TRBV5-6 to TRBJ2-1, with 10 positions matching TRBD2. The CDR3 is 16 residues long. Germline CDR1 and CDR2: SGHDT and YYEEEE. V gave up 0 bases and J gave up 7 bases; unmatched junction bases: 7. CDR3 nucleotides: TGTGCCAGCAGCTTGGTACTAGCGGGATACAGTAATGAGCAGTTCTTC. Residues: CASSLVLAGYSNEQFF.

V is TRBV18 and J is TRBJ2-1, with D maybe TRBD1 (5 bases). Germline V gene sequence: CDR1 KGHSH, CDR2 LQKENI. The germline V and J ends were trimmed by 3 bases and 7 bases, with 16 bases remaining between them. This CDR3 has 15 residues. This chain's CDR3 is CASSPPDILMNEQFF. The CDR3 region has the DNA TGTGCCAGCTCACCTCCGGACATCCTAATGAATGAGCAGTTCTTC.

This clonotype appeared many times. CDR3 in amino acids: CASSAWTGNGNTIYF. CDR3 bases: TGTGCCAGCAGCGCCTGGACAGGGAACGGAAACACCATATATTTT. V gene TRBV7-2 combines with J gene TRBJ1-3, with TRBD1 identical over 8 bases. J gave up 4 bases and V 5 bases, and 7 bases lay outside the gene matches. Germline CDR1 and CDR2: SGHTA and FQGNSA. This CDR3 region has 15 residues.

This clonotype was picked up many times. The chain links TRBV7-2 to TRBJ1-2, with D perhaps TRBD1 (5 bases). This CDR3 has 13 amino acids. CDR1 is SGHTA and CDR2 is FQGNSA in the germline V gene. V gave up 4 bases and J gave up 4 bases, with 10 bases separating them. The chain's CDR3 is CASSSDSLYGYTF. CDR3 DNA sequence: TGTGCCAGCAGCTCAGACAGCCTCTATGGCTACACCTTC. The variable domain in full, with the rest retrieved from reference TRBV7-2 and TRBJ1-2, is GAGVSQSPSNKVTEKGKDVELRCDPISGHTALYWYRQSLGQGLEFLIYFQGNSAPDKSGLPSDRFSAERTGGSVSTLTIQRTQQEDSAVYLCASSSDSLYGYTFGSGTRLTVV.